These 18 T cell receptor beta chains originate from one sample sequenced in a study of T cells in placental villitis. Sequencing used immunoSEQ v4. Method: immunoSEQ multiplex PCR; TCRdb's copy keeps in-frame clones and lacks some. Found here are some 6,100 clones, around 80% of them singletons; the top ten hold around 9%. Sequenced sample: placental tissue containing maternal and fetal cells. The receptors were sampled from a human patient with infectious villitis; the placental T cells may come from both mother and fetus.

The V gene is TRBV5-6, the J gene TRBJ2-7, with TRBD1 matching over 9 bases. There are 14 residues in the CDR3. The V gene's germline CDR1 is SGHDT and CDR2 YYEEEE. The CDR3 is CASGQGSRRGEQYF. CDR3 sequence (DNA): TGTGCGTCGGGACAGGGTTCACGAAGAGGCGAGCAGTACTTC.

The CDR3 loop is CASSPSSGNTEAFF. The CDR3 DNA reads TGTGCCAGCTCACCATCGTCGGGGAACACTGAAGCTTTCTTT. The genes are TRBV18 and TRBJ1-1; D is uncertain. Trimming removed 2 bases from V and 1 base from J, with 8 bases in between. Germline CDR1 KGHSH, CDR2 LQKENI. The CDR3 has 14 amino acids.

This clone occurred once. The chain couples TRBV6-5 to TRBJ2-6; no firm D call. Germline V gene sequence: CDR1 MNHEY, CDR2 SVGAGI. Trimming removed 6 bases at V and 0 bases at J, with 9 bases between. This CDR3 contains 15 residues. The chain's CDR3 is CASRTKSSGANVLTF. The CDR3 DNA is TGTGCCAGCAGAACCAAGAGCTCTGGGGCCAACGTCCTGACTTTC.

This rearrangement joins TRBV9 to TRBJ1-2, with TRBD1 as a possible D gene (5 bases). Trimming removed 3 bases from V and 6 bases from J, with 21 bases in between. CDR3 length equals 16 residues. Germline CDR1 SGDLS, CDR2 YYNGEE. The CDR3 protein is CASSGAPGRRIDGYTF. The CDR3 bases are TGTGCCAGCAGCGGGGCCCCAGGGCGGCGCATAGATGGCTACACCTTC.

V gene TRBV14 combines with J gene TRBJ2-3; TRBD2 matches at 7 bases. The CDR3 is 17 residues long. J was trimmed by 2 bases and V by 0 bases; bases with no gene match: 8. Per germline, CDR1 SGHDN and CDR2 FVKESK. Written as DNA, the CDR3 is TGTGCCAGCAGCCAAGAGAGTGGGGGGGTACTCACAGATACGCAGTATTTT. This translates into CASSQESGGVLTDTQYF.

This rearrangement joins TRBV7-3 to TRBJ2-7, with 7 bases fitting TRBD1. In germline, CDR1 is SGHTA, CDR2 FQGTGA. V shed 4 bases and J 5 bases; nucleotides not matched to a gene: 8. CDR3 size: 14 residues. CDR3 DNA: TGTGCCAGCAGCTCGACCGGGACAGACGACGAGCAGTACTTC. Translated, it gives CASSSTGTDDEQYF.

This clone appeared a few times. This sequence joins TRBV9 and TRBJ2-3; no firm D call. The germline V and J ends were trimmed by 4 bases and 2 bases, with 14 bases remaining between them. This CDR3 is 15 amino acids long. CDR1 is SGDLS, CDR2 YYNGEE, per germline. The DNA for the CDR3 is TGTGCCAGCAGCCTTGATTACAGCAACACAGATACGCAGTATTTT. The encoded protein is CASSLDYSNTDTQYF.

In DNA, the CDR3 is TGTGCCAGCAGGCTAGCGGGGGGCAGCACCGGGGAGCTGTTTTTT. Amino acids: CASRLAGGSTGELFF. The V call is TRBV7-6, the J call TRBJ2-2, with 11 bases fitting TRBD2. Germline CDR1 SGHVS, CDR2 FNYEAQ. With V trimmed by 6 bases and J by 4 bases, 4 bases remained unmatched. The CDR3 is 15 residues long.

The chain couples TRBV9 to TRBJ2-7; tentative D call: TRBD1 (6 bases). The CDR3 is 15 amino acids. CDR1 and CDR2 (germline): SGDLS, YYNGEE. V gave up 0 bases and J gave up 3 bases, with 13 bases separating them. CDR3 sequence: CASSVDQGNYYEQYF. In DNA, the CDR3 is TGTGCCAGCAGCGTAGATCAGGGGAATTACTACGAGCAGTACTTC.

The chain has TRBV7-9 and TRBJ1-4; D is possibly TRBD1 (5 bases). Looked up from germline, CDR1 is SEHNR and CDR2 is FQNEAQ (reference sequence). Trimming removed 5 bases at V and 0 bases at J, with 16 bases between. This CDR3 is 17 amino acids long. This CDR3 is CASSPPRGDPTNEKLFF. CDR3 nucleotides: TGTGCCAGCAGCCCCCCTAGGGGAGATCCAACTAATGAAAAACTGTTTTTT.

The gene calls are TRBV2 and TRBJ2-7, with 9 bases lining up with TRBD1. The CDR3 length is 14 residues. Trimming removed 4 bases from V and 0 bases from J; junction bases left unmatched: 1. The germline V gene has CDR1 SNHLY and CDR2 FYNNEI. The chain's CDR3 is CASSGTGVSYEQYF. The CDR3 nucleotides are TGTGCCAGCAGTGGGACAGGGGTCTCCTACGAGCAGTACTTC.

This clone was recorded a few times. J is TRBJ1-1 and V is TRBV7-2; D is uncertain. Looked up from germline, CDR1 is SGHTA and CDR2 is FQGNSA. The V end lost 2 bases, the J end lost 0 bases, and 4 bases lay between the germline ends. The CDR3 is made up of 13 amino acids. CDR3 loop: CASSLLVNTEAFF. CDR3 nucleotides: TGTGCCAGCAGCTTATTAGTGAACACTGAAGCTTTCTTT.

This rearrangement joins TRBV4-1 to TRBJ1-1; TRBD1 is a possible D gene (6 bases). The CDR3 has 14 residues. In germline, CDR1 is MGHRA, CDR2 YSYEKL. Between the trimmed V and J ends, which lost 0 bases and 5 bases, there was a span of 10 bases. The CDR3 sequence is CASSQEVRGTEAFF. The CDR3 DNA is TGCGCCAGCAGCCAAGAAGTGAGGGGGACTGAAGCTTTCTTT.

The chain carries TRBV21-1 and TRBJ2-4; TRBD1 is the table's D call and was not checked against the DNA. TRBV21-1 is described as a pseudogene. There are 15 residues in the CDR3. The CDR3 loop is CASSKGTGAKNIQYF. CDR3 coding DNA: TGTGCCAGCAGCAAAGGGACAGGAGCCAAAAACATTCAGTACTTC.

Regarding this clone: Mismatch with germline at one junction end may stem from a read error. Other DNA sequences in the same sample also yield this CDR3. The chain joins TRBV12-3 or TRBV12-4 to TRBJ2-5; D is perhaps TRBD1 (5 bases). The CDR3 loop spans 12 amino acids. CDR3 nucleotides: TGTGCTAGCAGTTTCGCAGGGGAGACCCAGTACTTC. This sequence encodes CASSFAGETQYF.

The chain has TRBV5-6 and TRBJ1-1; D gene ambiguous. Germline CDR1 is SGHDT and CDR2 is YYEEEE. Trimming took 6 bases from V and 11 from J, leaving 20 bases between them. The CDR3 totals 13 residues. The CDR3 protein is CASTQGGVLTAFF. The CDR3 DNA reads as TGTGCCAGCACCCAAGGCGGGGTTCTAACGGCTTTCTTT.

CDR3 DNA sequence: TGTGCCAGCAGCCGACAGCATACGCAGTATTTT. Its translation: CASSRQHTQYF. This sequence joins TRBV7-8 and TRBJ2-3; D is perhaps TRBD1 (5 bases). V was shortened by 5 bases and J by 7 bases, with 7 bases between the two germline ends. The CDR3 runs to 11 residues. Germline CDR1 SGHVS, CDR2 FQNEAQ.

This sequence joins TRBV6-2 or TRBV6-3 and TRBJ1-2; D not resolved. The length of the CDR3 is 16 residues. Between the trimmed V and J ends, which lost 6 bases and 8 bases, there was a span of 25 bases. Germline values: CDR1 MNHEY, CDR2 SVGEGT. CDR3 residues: CASSPAGLGETGGYTF. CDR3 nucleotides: TGTGCCAGCAGCCCTGCAGGCCTCGGGGAAACTGGGGGCTACACCTTC.